Following are 9 T cell receptor beta chains from one sample sequenced in a study of cytomegalovirus exposure and HLA in healthy donors. Researchers ran the PCR with 60 Vbeta and 13 Jbeta primers. Using immunoSEQ multiplex PCR, the repertoire was profiled, and TCRdb retains in-frame clones only, with some absent. Found here are about 140,000 clones, over 70% of them singletons; the top ten hold about 2.5%. The material sequenced was PBMCs. The origin of the receptors is a male donor in good health and CMV-seronegative.

The chain recombines TRBV6-4 with TRBJ2-1; TRBD2 agrees at 7 bases. The CDR3 runs to 15 residues. V lost 3 bases and J lost 2; bases outside the gene matches: 4. Germline CDR1 and CDR2: MRHNA and SNTAGT. The CDR3 loop is CASSDLGGTYNEQFF. The CDR3 DNA sequence: TGTGCCAGCAGTGATTTGGGGGGGACCTACAATGAGCAGTTCTTC.

The chain has TRBV7-8 and TRBJ2-7; tentative D call: TRBD2 (6 bases). Trimming cost V 2 bases and J 2 bases, with 13 bases left between them. CDR1 and CDR2 from the germline V gene are SGHVS and FQNEAQ. The CDR3 length is 15 residues. CDR3 nucleotides: TGTGCCAGCAGCTTATGGAATAGCGGAGCCTACGAGCAGTACTTC. Translated: CASSLWNSGAYEQYF.

The chain combines TRBV5-1 with TRBJ2-7, with 10 bases aligning to TRBD2. The CDR3 has 17 amino acids. Germline V lookup: CDR1 SGHRS, CDR2 YFSETQ. V was pared by 1 base and J by 2 bases, with 9 bases of the junction left unmatched. Here the CDR3 reads CASSLTLAGGPTYEQYF. The CDR3, as DNA: TGCGCCAGCAGCTTGACCTTAGCGGGAGGCCCAACCTACGAGCAGTACTTC.

The chain carries TRBV19 and TRBJ1-2; D is ambiguous. V lost 5 bases and J lost 5, with 21 bases in between. Germline CDR1 is LNHDA and CDR2 is SQIVND (reference sequence). This CDR3 has 16 amino acids. This CDR3 is CASSPPRSSYLYGYTF. CDR3 coding DNA: TGTGCCAGTAGTCCCCCTCGATCCTCCTATTTGTATGGCTACACCTTC.

For this clone: The junction and the germline gene differ at one end; a read error may be behind it. The chain links TRBV15 to TRBJ1-2, with 7 nucleotides matching TRBD1. This CDR3 region has 16 residues. Germline V CDR1 and CDR2: LNHNV, YYDKDF (reference sequence). CDR3 nucleotide sequence: TGTGCCACCAGCAGGGAGGTTGTGGACAGGAACTATGGCTACCCCTTC. Translated, it gives CATSREVVDRNYGYPF.

This clone occurred once. V usage is TRBV2 and J usage is TRBJ2-7, with D tentatively TRBD1 (6 bases). Germline lookup yields CDR1 SNHLY and CDR2 FYNNEI. The CDR3 has 13 residues. V was shortened by 5 bases and J by 4 bases, with 12 bases between the two germline ends. CDR3 DNA sequence: TGTGCCAGCAGTCCGGGACAAAGATACGAGCAGTACTTC. Translation gives CASSPGQRYEQYF.

The gene calls are TRBV7-3 and TRBJ2-1; 8 bases line up with TRBD2. With 5 bases clipped from V and 7 bases from J, the junction kept 10 bases outside the gene matches. The CDR3 consists of 15 residues. Germline V CDR1 and CDR2: SGHTA, FQGTGA. The CDR3 coding sequence is TGTGCCAGCAGCCCCTCGGCGGGGGGCAGGAATGAGCAGTTCTTC. Protein sequence: CASSPSAGGRNEQFF.

This clone appeared once. The rearrangement links TRBV9 to TRBJ2-7; TRBD2 matches 11 bases. The CDR3 contains 16 residues. The V gene end was trimmed by 4 bases and the J gene end by 5 bases; junction bases not matched to a gene: 11. Germline CDR1 and CDR2: SGDLS and YYNGEE. The CDR3: CASSPRLAGPYHEQYF. In nucleotides, the CDR3 is TGTGCCAGCAGCCCAAGACTAGCGGGGCCATACCACGAGCAGTACTTC.

The chain carries TRBV7-2 and TRBJ2-3; 11 bases are a match to TRBD2. This CDR3 comprises 15 residues. Germline V gives CDR1 SGHTA, CDR2 FQGNSA. Trimming at V came to 5 bases and at J to 6 bases, leaving 7 bases not matched to a gene. The CDR3 here is CASSRGLAAMDTQYF. The CDR3, as DNA: TGTGCCAGCAGCCGGGGACTAGCGGCAATGGATACGCAGTATTTT.